This TCR beta chain comes out of a study of blood T cell repertoires in COVID-19. Study details: The United States, Italy and Spain supplied acute and convalescent COVID-19 samples. PBMCs, B-cell-depleted T cells, or T cells were the source of the cDNA or gDNA that made up the material.

The germline gives CDR1 LNHDA, CDR2 SQIVND (reference sequence). CDR3 size: 14 residues. J was trimmed by 3 bases and V by 4 bases; bases with no gene match: 2. Original methodology: Amplified reference gene primers provided the basis for estimating nucleated cell counts. TCRdb's table, derived via immunoSEQ multiplex PCR, lists solely in-frame clones and lacks some. The D gene and trimming were derived from the DNA, and the V and J assignments and clone size from that table. The table lists some 34,000 clones, 85% to 90% of them singletons. V gene TRBV19 combines with J gene TRBJ2-2; 7 bases fit TRBD1. The sample consisted of peripheral blood. This receptor was taken from a human donor in a cohort sampled during active COVID-19. The chain's CDR3 is CASSSQGDTGELFF. DNA for the CDR3: TGTGCCAGTAGTAGCCAGGGGGACACCGGGGAGCTGTTTTTT.